These 30 T cell receptor beta chains came from one sample sequenced in a study of T cell responses to AZD1222 COVID-19 vaccine. Libraries were prepared by immunoSEQ multiplex PCR; TCRdb keeps only in-frame clonotypes and omits some of them. There are about 140,000 clones in the sample; over 90% occur only once, and under 6.5% lies in the top ten. Sequenced material: peripheral blood, taken on day 0 of AZD1222 vaccination. These receptors were taken from an adult in good health.

In this sample, this clone turned up a few times. This sequence joins TRBV4-2 and TRBJ1-6, with TRBD1 matching over 8 bases. The J segment lost 3 bases and the V segment lost 1 base, leaving 2 bases of the junction unmatched. The CDR3 extends over 16 amino acids. The germline V gene encodes CDR1 LGHNA and CDR2 YNFKEQ. The CDR3 here is CASSQGTGGYNSPLHF. Written as DNA, the CDR3 is TGTGCCAGCAGCCAAGGAACAGGGGGCTATAATTCACCCCTCCACTTT.

Turning to this clone: This specimen includes other DNA sequences encoding the same CDR3. The V and J genes are TRBV12-3 or TRBV12-4 and TRBJ2-1; D ambiguous. V was clipped by 3 bases and J by 7 bases, with 7 bases between them. The CDR3 is made up of 12 amino acids. CDR3 residues: CASSFSGNEQFF. The CDR3 DNA is TGTGCCAGCAGTTTTTCTGGGAATGAGCAGTTCTTC.

This rearrangement joins TRBV5-1 to TRBJ2-2, with a possible D match to TRBD1 (6 bases). The CDR3 totals 14 residues. Germline V gene data show CDR1 as SGHRS and CDR2 as YFSETQ. Deletions cut 4 bases from V and 4 bases from J, with 11 bases between. CDR3 sequence reads: CASSHLQGTGELFF. The CDR3 DNA is TGCGCCAGCAGCCATTTACAGGGCACCGGGGAGCTGTTTTTT.

In its sample, this clone was seen once. This rearrangement joins TRBV7-7 to TRBJ2-1, with TRBD2 matching 10 bases. Per germline, CDR1 SSHAT and CDR2 FNYEAQ (reference sequence). The V and J ends lost 1 base and 5 bases, in that order; junction bases with no gene match: 2. The CDR3 loop spans 15 amino acids. The CDR3 region is CASSLELAGHNEQFF. CDR3 DNA: TGTGCCAGCAGCTTAGAACTAGCGGGGCACAATGAGCAGTTCTTC.

The V gene is TRBV4-1, the J gene TRBJ1-5, with D possibly being TRBD1 (5 bases). Germline values: CDR1 MGHRA, CDR2 YSYEKL. This CDR3 region has 13 residues. V was trimmed by 1 base and J by 9 bases, leaving 10 bases between them. The CDR3 nucleotides read TGCGCCAGCAGCCAAGCGGGGGAACGGCCCCAGCATTTT. This translates into CASSQAGERPQHF.

The chain recombines TRBV24-1 with TRBJ2-1, with 7 positions matching TRBD2. CDR1 and CDR2 (germline): KGHDR, SFDVKD. The CDR3 is 15 amino acids. V lost 4 bases and J lost 9; bases outside the gene matches: 11. The CDR3 coding sequence is TGTGCCACCAGTGACACCAGGGACTGGGGGGGTGAGCAGTTCTTC. Protein product: CATSDTRDWGGEQFF.

The chain has TRBV7-9 and TRBJ1-4; 7 bases match TRBD1. From germline, CDR1 is SEHNR and CDR2 FQNEAQ (reference sequence). With 3 bases clipped from V and 0 bases from J, the junction kept 4 bases outside the gene matches. The CDR3 has 16 residues. The CDR3 loop reads CASSLWQGATNEKLFF. The CDR3 bases are TGTGCCAGCAGCTTGTGGCAGGGGGCAACTAATGAAAAACTGTTTTTT.

The rearrangement links TRBV12-3 or TRBV12-4 to TRBJ1-5, with no clear D. Trimming stripped 3 bases from V and 5 bases from J, with 8 bases between. There are 13 residues in the CDR3. For the CDR3, the DNA is TGTGCCAGCAGTTTTGGAGGTTATCAGCCCCAGCATTTT. Its translation is CASSFGGYQPQHF.

J is TRBJ2-3 and V is TRBV7-3, with 8 nucleotides matching TRBD1. From germline, CDR1 is SGHTA and CDR2 FQGTGA. This CDR3 has 15 amino acids. V shed 4 bases, J shed 1 base, and the junction held 4 bases outside the gene matches. The CDR3 loop is CASSSMTGGTDTQYF. CDR3 sequence (DNA): TGTGCCAGCAGCTCTATGACAGGGGGCACAGATACGCAGTATTTT.

The DNA for the CDR3 is TGTGCCAGCTCTAGAAGGGGTTACTATAATTCACCCCTCCACTTT. This codes for CASSRRGYYNSPLHF. This chain links TRBV6-5 with TRBJ1-6; D is possibly TRBD1 (5 bases). Trimming cost V 8 bases and J 3 bases, with 14 bases left between them. The germline gives CDR1 MNHEY, CDR2 SVGAGI. The CDR3 extends over 15 amino acids.

The CDR3: CASSLDRARYGYTF. CDR3 nucleotide sequence: TGCGCCAGCAGCTTGGACAGGGCTCGCTATGGCTACACCTTC. The chain uses TRBV5-1 and TRBJ1-2, with a weak D call TRBD1 (6 bases). The V gene's germline CDR1 is SGHRS and CDR2 YFSETQ. The germline V and J ends were trimmed by 0 bases and 4 bases, with 10 bases remaining between them. CDR3 length: 14 amino acids.

For the CDR3, the DNA is TGTGCCAGTAGTATCCACGGCGTCGGGACAGGGAACAATGAGCAGTTCTTC. It encodes CASSIHGVGTGNNEQFF. The rearrangement uses TRBV19 and TRBJ2-1; 9 bases line up with TRBD1. CDR1 and CDR2 from the germline V gene are LNHDA and SQIVND (reference sequence). The CDR3 sequence is 17 residues long. The V gene end was trimmed by 3 bases and the J gene end by 5 bases; junction bases not matched to a gene: 11.

The chain uses TRBV2 and TRBJ2-5; the match to TRBD1 covers 9 bases. The length of the CDR3 is 14 residues. V was pared by 6 bases and J by 5 bases, with 7 bases of the junction left unmatched. Germline V gives CDR1 SNHLY, CDR2 FYNNEI. The CDR3 DNA follows: TGTGCCAGCAGACCGACAGGGGGAAGGGAGACCCAGTACTTC. It yields the protein CASRPTGGRETQYF.

This chain connects TRBV18 to TRBJ1-2, with D tentatively TRBD1 (6 bases). The CDR3 sequence is 14 residues long. Germline V CDR1 and CDR2: KGHSH, LQKENI. V was shortened by 2 bases and J by 6 bases, with 13 bases between the two germline ends. CDR3 nucleotides: TGTGCCAGCTCACCAGGACAGTTCGTCGATGGCTACACCTTC. Translating gives CASSPGQFVDGYTF.

The chain uses TRBV19 and TRBJ1-5; no definite D call. The germline gives CDR1 LNHDA, CDR2 SQIVND (reference sequence). This CDR3 comprises 13 residues. Trimming cost V 5 bases and J 3 bases, with 8 bases left between them. CDR3 in amino acids: CASSPVTNQPQHF. In DNA form, the CDR3 reads TGTGCCAGTAGTCCTGTGACCAATCAGCCCCAGCATTTT.

The table lists this clone with a count of one. The chain is built from TRBV29-1 and TRBJ2-4; D not resolved. Between the trimmed V and J ends, which lost 5 bases and 0 bases, there was a span of 5 bases. The CDR3 covers 12 residues. CDR1 and CDR2 from the germline V gene are SQVTM and ANQGSEA. CDR3 bases: TGCAGCGTTAGGTTAGCCAAAAACATTCAGTACTTC. Translation gives CSVRLAKNIQYF.

This clone was seen a single time. The genes are TRBV19 and TRBJ2-1, with 9 nucleotides matching TRBD2. The length of the CDR3 is 16 residues. The V gene's germline CDR1 is LNHDA and CDR2 SQIVND (reference sequence). J was trimmed by 4 bases and V by 5 bases; bases with no gene match: 9. The CDR3 nucleotides are TGTGCCAGTAGTCCCGGCGGGAGGGCCGTATACAATGAGCAGTTCTTC. It codes for CASSPGGRAVYNEQFF.

The chain combines TRBV29-1 with TRBJ1-1; D perhaps matches TRBD1 (6 bases). Germline V gene sequence: CDR1 SQVTM, CDR2 ANQGSEA. The CDR3 is 14 amino acids. Trimming took off 5 bases at V and 3 bases at J, with 16 bases between the two ends. CDR3 protein: CSVLRTEGDTEAFF. The CDR3 coding sequence is TGCAGCGTTCTAAGGACAGAAGGGGACACTGAAGCTTTCTTT.

This sequence joins TRBV18 and TRBJ2-7, with 7 positions matching TRBD2. CDR3 length: 15 amino acids. Germline assignment: CDR1 KGHSH and CDR2 LQKENI. Unmatched junction bases numbered 6, after V lost 4 bases and J lost 0 bases. The CDR3 is CASSLKGGTSYEQYF. The CDR3 nucleotides read TGTGCCAGCTCACTAAAGGGAGGGACCTCCTACGAGCAGTACTTC.

The chain has TRBV4-2 and TRBJ1-2; the match to TRBD1 covers 9 bases. Germline CDR1 is LGHNA and CDR2 is YNFKEQ. The CDR3 spans 16 residues. With V trimmed by 2 bases and J by 1 base, 5 bases remained unmatched. This chain's CDR3 is CASSQLGQGLNYGYTF. The CDR3 DNA follows: TGTGCCAGCAGCCAATTGGGACAGGGCCTTAACTATGGCTACACCTTC.

The chain combines TRBV27 with TRBJ2-1; TRBD2 matches 10 bases. The CDR3 is made up of 15 amino acids. The V gene end was trimmed by 6 bases and the J gene end by 7 bases; junction bases not matched to a gene: 9. Looked up from germline, CDR1 is MNHEY and CDR2 is SMNVEV (reference sequence). This CDR3 reads CASSLSGRATNEQFF. In DNA form, the CDR3 reads TGTGCCAGCAGCCTGAGCGGGAGGGCCACAAATGAGCAGTTCTTC.

The CDR3 nucleotides are TGTGCCAGCAGCTTTGGGCCAGATCCGGGGACTGAAGCTTTCTTT. Its protein is CASSFGPDPGTEAFF. V gene TRBV7-8 combines with J gene TRBJ1-1, with D unclear. Per germline, CDR1 SGHVS and CDR2 FQNEAQ. The CDR3 has 15 amino acids. V was shortened by 3 bases and J by 5 bases, with 16 bases between the two germline ends. Based on the CDR3 plus reference TRBV7-8 and TRBJ1-1, the full variable domain is GAGVSQSPRYKVAKRGQDVALRCDPISGHVSLFWYQQALGQGPEFLTYFQNEAQLDKSGLPSDRFFAERPEGSVSTLKIQRTQQEDSAVYLCASSFGPDPGTEAFFGQGTRLTVV.

Concerning this clone itself: Other DNA variants within this sample encode the same CDR3. The chain couples TRBV3-1 (or the pseudogene TRBV3-2) to TRBJ1-2; a possible D gene is TRBD1 (5 bases). Germline V gene sequence: CDR1 LGHDT, CDR2 YNNKEL (reference sequence). The CDR3 is 14 residues long. Trimming removed 0 bases from V and 5 bases from J, with 10 bases in between. This CDR3 is CASSQEAGPYGYTF. The DNA of the CDR3 is TGTGCCAGCAGCCAAGAGGCAGGGCCATATGGCTACACCTTC.

This clone has more than one count but fewer than ten. This chain uses TRBV3-1 (or the pseudogene TRBV3-2) with TRBJ1-4, with 8 bases matching TRBD1. With 3 bases clipped from V and 7 bases from J, the junction kept 7 bases outside the gene matches. Germline values: CDR1 LGHDT, CDR2 YNNKEL (reference sequence). This CDR3 has 15 residues. The CDR3 protein is CASSHPGTGSEKLFF. CDR3 DNA: TGTGCCAGCAGCCATCCCGGGACAGGAAGTGAAAAACTGTTTTTT.

The chain is built from TRBV3-1 (or the pseudogene TRBV3-2) and TRBJ2-7; 9 nucleotides align to TRBD1. Germline assignment: CDR1 LGHDT and CDR2 YNNKEL (reference sequence). The CDR3 length is 16 residues. Trimming at V came to 2 bases and at J to 5 bases, leaving 10 bases not matched to a gene. The CDR3 protein is CASSQPPGTGMHEQYF. As DNA, the CDR3 is TGTGCCAGCAGCCAACCTCCCGGGACAGGGATGCACGAGCAGTACTTC.

In DNA form, the CDR3 reads TGCGCCAGCAGCTTTGACGTCAACTATGGCTACACCTTC. Protein: CASSFDVNYGYTF. The chain links TRBV5-1 to TRBJ1-2; no definite D call. V lost 2 bases and J 2 bases, leaving 7 bases between the germline ends. Germline assignment: CDR1 SGHRS and CDR2 YFSETQ. CDR3 length equals 13 residues.

The gene calls are TRBV24-1 and TRBJ1-1, with a tentative D call TRBD1 (6 bases). Germline assignment: CDR1 KGHDR and CDR2 SFDVKD. Trimming pared 5 bases from V and 0 bases from J, leaving 9 bases between. The CDR3 has 14 residues. DNA for the CDR3: TGTGCCACCAGTGTAGGGGGAATGAACACTGAAGCTTTCTTT. This codes for CATSVGGMNTEAFF.

The V and J genes are TRBV11-2 and TRBJ2-1, with TRBD2 matching 13 bases. The CDR3 totals 17 residues. The V gene end was trimmed by 5 bases and the J gene end by 5 bases; junction bases not matched to a gene: 9. The V gene's germline CDR1 is SGHAT and CDR2 FQNNGV. The CDR3, as DNA: TGTGCCAGCAGCCCCCGGACTAGCGGGAGTCTTCACAATGAGCAGTTCTTC. Translating it yields CASSPRTSGSLHNEQFF.

The V call is TRBV4-2, the J call TRBJ1-1; D perhaps matches TRBD1 (6 bases). The V gene lost 1 base and the J gene lost 9 bases, with 9 bases spanning the gap. From germline, CDR1 is LGHNA and CDR2 YNFKEQ. This CDR3 contains 12 residues. The CDR3 reads CASSQGQVKAFF. The CDR3 DNA follows: TGTGCCAGCAGCCAAGGACAGGTAAAAGCTTTCTTT.

The chain carries TRBV19 and TRBJ2-1, with a possible D match to TRBD1 (6 bases). Germline V gene lookup returns CDR1 LNHDA and CDR2 SQIVND (reference sequence). The CDR3 totals 17 residues. Trimming pared 5 bases from V and 1 base from J, leaving 18 bases between. The CDR3 spells CASSPRTVLESYNEQFF. CDR3 in DNA: TGTGCCAGTAGTCCTAGGACAGTTCTGGAATCCTACAATGAGCAGTTCTTC.